A single sample gave rise to the 17 T cell receptor beta chains below, sequenced in a study of response to subunit inactivated influenza vaccine. MiXCR was run by TCRdb on the RT-PCR reads, yielding one entry per CDR3 protein. The sample holds roughly 700,000 distinct CDR3 sequences, around 14% seen once. Sequences were derived from PBMCs from blood, sampled 14 to 15 days before vaccination. The origin of the receptors is a man aged 45-60 years who received an inactivated influenza vaccine.

The J gene is TRBJ2-2, the V gene TRBV12-3 or TRBV12-4; D possibly uses TRBD1 or TRBD2 (5 bases each). Trimming left V 1 base short and J 4 bases short, with 16 bases between. The CDR3 sequence is 17 residues long. Here the CDR3 reads CASSLDHGTRTTGELFF. For the CDR3, the DNA is TGTGCCAGCAGTTTAGATCATGGGACGCGGACCACCGGGGAGCTGTTTTTT.

The chain combines TRBV28 with TRBJ2-7; D possibly uses TRBD1 or TRBD2 (5 bases each). There are 14 residues in the CDR3. Germline CDR1 and CDR2: MDHEN and SYDVKM. V dropped 4 bases and J dropped 2 bases, with 12 bases sitting between them. Here the CDR3 DNA reads TGTGCCAGCAGTTCCGGGACGGTGACCTACGAGCAGTACTTC. Residues: CASSSGTVTYEQYF. Combining the CDR3 with reference TRBV28 and TRBJ2-7 gives the whole variable domain DVKVTQSSRYLVKRTGEKVFLECVQDMDHENMFWYRQDPGLGLRLIYFSYDVKMKEKGDIPEGYSVSREKKERFSLILESASTNQTSMYLCASSSGTVTYEQYFGPGTRLTVT.

CDR3 protein: CASSQGYMGISNQPQHF. CDR3 in DNA: TGCGCCAGCAGCCAAGGGTATATGGGCATTAGCAATCAGCCCCAGCATTTT. The chain links TRBV4-1 to TRBJ1-5; unclear D gene. V lost 1 base to trimming and J lost 0 bases, with 13 bases between them. CDR3 size: 17 residues. Germline V CDR1 and CDR2: MGHRA, YSYEKL.

The sample holds a few counts of this clonotype. The rearrangement links TRBV4-2 to TRBJ2-1; 10 bases fit TRBD2. The germline gives CDR1 LGHNA, CDR2 YNFKEQ. The CDR3 contains 16 residues. The junction had 7 bases not matched to a gene; V was cut back by 3 bases and J by 5 bases. CDR3 in DNA: TGTGCCAGCAGCCAGAGGACTAGCGGACCCCACAATGAGCAGTTCTTC. Encoded protein: CASSQRTSGPHNEQFF.

This sequence joins TRBV11-1 and TRBJ2-3, with unresolved D. The CDR3 is 12 residues long. Germline V lookup: CDR1 SGHAT, CDR2 FQDESV (reference sequence). Trimming took off 5 bases at V and 5 bases at J, with 8 bases between the two ends. The CDR3 is CASSRVGDTQYF. The CDR3 coding sequence is TGTGCCAGCAGCAGAGTTGGAGATACGCAGTATTTT.

This clonotype was counted between two and nine times. The genes are TRBV7-9 and TRBJ2-1, with D unresolved. V lost 4 bases and J 9 bases, leaving 13 bases between the germline ends. Looked up from germline, CDR1 is SEHNR and CDR2 is FQNEAQ (reference sequence). The CDR3 spans 13 residues. CDR3 bases: TGTGCCAGCAGCTCCGAGGCTTTGGTTGAGCAGTTCTTC. Amino acid sequence: CASSSEALVEQFF.

This clonotype came up a few times. The chain combines TRBV6-1 with TRBJ2-1, with D hard to call. Germline loops: CDR1 MNHNS, CDR2 SASEGT. The CDR3 length is 13 residues. V shed 10 bases and J shed 7 bases, with 17 bases lying between them. The CDR3 here is CAIRQGMWNEQFF. CDR3 bases: TGTGCCATACGGCAAGGTATGTGGAATGAGCAGTTCTTC.

The table lists this clonotype with many counts. The chain employs TRBV15 and TRBJ1-4, with D maybe TRBD1 (6 bases). Germline V gene sequence: CDR1 LNHNV, CDR2 YYDKDF (reference sequence). The CDR3 extends over 16 amino acids. V gave up 1 base and J gave up 7 bases, with 16 bases separating them. The CDR3 region has the DNA TGTGCCACCAGCAGAGCCCCCGGGACACAAGGTGAAAAACTGTTTTTT. It codes for CATSRAPGTQGEKLFF.

This chain connects TRBV18 to TRBJ2-7; TRBD2 agrees at 8 bases. Per the germline V gene, CDR1 is KGHSH and CDR2 is LQKENI. The CDR3 spans 14 residues. V was clipped by 2 bases and J by 5 bases; unmatched bases: 5. CDR3 residues: CASSPSSGSHEQYF. In nucleotides, the CDR3 is TGTGCCAGCTCACCATCCAGCGGGAGCCACGAGCAGTACTTC.

The chain carries TRBV6-5 and TRBJ2-1; 7 bases fit TRBD2. The CDR3 covers 15 residues. V trimming: 2 bases; J trimming: 4 bases; junction bases outside the gene matches: 5. Germline CDR1 reads MNHEY; CDR2 reads SVGAGI. The CDR3 sequence: CASSYVASGYNEQFF. DNA for the CDR3: TGTGCCAGCAGTTACGTGGCTAGCGGTTACAATGAGCAGTTCTTC.

This clonotype was observed a single time. The genes are TRBV7-9 and TRBJ2-3; no firm D call. The ends were cut back, 1 base at V and 0 bases at J, with 14 bases in the middle. Germline assignment: CDR1 SEHNR and CDR2 FQNEAQ (reference sequence). The CDR3 runs 17 residues. The CDR3 protein is CASSLGHHPFSTDTQYF. CDR3 in DNA: TGTGCCAGCAGCTTAGGACATCACCCTTTTAGCACAGATACGCAGTATTTT.

The chain employs TRBV10-3 and TRBJ2-1; no reliable D call. The V gene's germline CDR1 is ENHRY and CDR2 SYGVKD. The CDR3 is 13 residues long. V lost 4 bases to trimming and J lost 4 bases, with 8 bases between them. In nucleotides, the CDR3 is TGTGCCATCAGTGTTCACGGTTACAATGAGCAGTTCTTC. This encodes CAISVHGYNEQFF.

This sequence joins TRBV7-6 and TRBJ2-5, with 8 bases aligning to TRBD1. Losses at the gene ends were 5 bases for V and 4 bases for J; bases not matched to a gene: 12. CDR3 length equals 16 residues. Germline lookup yields CDR1 SGHVS and CDR2 FNYEAQ. CDR3 residues: CASSLTPDRVPETQYF. The CDR3 nucleotides are TGTGCCAGCAGCCTAACGCCGGACAGGGTCCCAGAGACCCAGTACTTC.

This clonotype was counted ten times or more. V usage is TRBV12-3 or TRBV12-4 and J usage is TRBJ2-2; D is uncertain. The CDR3 has 12 residues. Trimming left V 6 bases short and J 6 bases short, with 8 bases between. The CDR3 DNA reads TGTGCCAGCAGAAAGGGTCCCGGGGAGCTGTTTTTT. Residues: CASRKGPGELFF.

There are a few counts of this clonotype. The chain employs TRBV27 and TRBJ2-7; D is unresolved. Germline V CDR1 and CDR2: MNHEY, SMNVEV (reference sequence). V lost 0 bases to trimming and J lost 4 bases, with 13 bases between them. This CDR3 region has 15 residues. CDR3 loop: CASSLSRQRTYEQYF. The CDR3 bases are TGTGCCAGCAGTTTATCGAGGCAGAGGACGTACGAGCAGTACTTC.

The V gene is TRBV28, the J gene TRBJ1-5, with 9 nucleotides matching TRBD1. Per the germline V gene, CDR1 is MDHEN and CDR2 is SYDVKM. The trim removed 8 bases at V and 2 bases at J, leaving 10 bases unmatched. The CDR3 extends over 16 amino acids. Written as DNA, the CDR3 is TGTGCCAGCGACCCTAGGGGACAGGGACGCAATCAGCCCCAGCATTTT. Translating gives CASDPRGQGRNQPQHF.

This rearrangement joins TRBV5-1 to TRBJ2-2; 10 bases line up with TRBD2. With V trimmed by 0 bases and J by 4 bases, 3 bases remained unmatched. This CDR3 spans 16 amino acids. Germline values: CDR1 SGHRS, CDR2 YFSETQ. The CDR3 here is CASSLASGGVTGELFF. CDR3 DNA: TGCGCCAGCAGCTTGGCTAGCGGGGGCGTCACCGGGGAGCTGTTTTTT.